Presented here are 2 T cell receptor beta chains from one specimen sequenced in a study of control samples from healthy donors and cancer patients. The repertoire was sequenced with immunoSEQ multiplex PCR; TCRdb's copy has only in-frame clones and lacks some. Here the sample spans under 85,000 clones, approximately 93% being singletons. Sequencing input: PBMCs. Receptors originate from a woman in her forties with lung cancer.

V and J are TRBV3-1 (or the pseudogene TRBV3-2) and TRBJ2-7, with D unresolved. Trimming removed 1 base at V and 3 bases at J, with 7 bases between. The CDR3 is 13 amino acids. CDR1 and CDR2 from the germline V gene are LGHDT and YNNKEL (reference sequence). DNA of the CDR3: TGTGCCAGCAGCCAAGCGTTAGGCTACGAGCAGTACTTC. Its protein is CASSQALGYEQYF.

Here the CDR3 reads CASSYGGATNEKLFF. CDR3 nucleotides: TGTGCCAGCAGTTACGGGGGCGCAACTAATGAAAAACTGTTTTTT. The rearrangement joins TRBV27 to TRBJ1-4, with D tentatively TRBD1 (6 bases). CDR3 size: 15 residues. The ends were cut back, 4 bases at V and 0 bases at J, with 9 bases in the middle. CDR1 and CDR2 (germline): MNHEY, SMNVEV (reference sequence).